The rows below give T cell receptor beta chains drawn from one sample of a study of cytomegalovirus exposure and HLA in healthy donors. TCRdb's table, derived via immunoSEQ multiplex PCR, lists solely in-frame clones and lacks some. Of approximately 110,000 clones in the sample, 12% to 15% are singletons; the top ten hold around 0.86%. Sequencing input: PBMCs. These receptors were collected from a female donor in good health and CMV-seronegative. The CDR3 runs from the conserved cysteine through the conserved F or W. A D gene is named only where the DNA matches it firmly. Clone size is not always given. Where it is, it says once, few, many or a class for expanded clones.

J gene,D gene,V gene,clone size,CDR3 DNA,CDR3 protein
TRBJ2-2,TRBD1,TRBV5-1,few,TGCGCCAGCAGTCACGGAACAGGGGCGGACACCGGGGAGCTGTTTTTT,CASSHGTGADTGELFF
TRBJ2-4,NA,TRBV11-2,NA,TGTGCCAGCAGCCCGTCTGGGGATGACAGGAGGTGGAACTTC,CASSPSGDDRRWNF
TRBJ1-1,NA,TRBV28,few,TGTGCCAGCAGTTTATCCGGACAGCCGAACACTGAAGCTTTCTTT,CASSLSGQPNTEAFF
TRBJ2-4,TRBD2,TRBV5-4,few,TGTGCCAGCAGCTTGGGACTAGCGGGAGCCAAAAACATTCAGTACTTC,CASSLGLAGAKNIQYF
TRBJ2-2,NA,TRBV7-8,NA,TGTGCCAGCAGCTCTAAACTGAGGGCCGGCGGGGAGCTGTTTTTT,CASSSKLRAGGELFF
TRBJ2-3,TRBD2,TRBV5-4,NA,TGTGCCAGCAGCTTGGTTCCTAGCGGGAGTGGAGATACGCAGTATTTT,CASSLVPSGSGDTQYF
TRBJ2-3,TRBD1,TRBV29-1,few,TGCAGCGCCCTGGGACAGGGGGCAGCAGATACGCAGTATTTT,CSALGQGAADTQYF
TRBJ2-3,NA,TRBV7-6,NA,TGTGCCAGCAGCTTATACACAGATACGCAGTATTTT,CASSLYTDTQYF
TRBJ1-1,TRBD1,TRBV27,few,TGTGCCAGCAGTCTAACGGGACAGGGAACTGAAGCTTTCTTT,CASSLTGQGTEAFF
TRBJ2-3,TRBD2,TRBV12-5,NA,TGTGCTAGTGGTTTGGGTCTAGCGGGGGAAGGCACAGATACGCAGTATTTT,CASGLGLAGEGTDTQYF
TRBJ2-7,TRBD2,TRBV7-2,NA,TGTGCCAGCAGCTTAGAAGGAGGGGGGACTAGCTGGAGCTACGAGCAGTACTTC,CASSLEGGGTSWSYEQYF
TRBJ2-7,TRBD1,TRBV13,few,TGTGCCAGCAGCCAGGGACAGAAATCCTACGAGCAGTACTTC,CASSQGQKSYEQYF
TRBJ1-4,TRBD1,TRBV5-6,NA,TGTGCCAGCAGTGGACAGGGGGAAGGTGAAAAACTGTTTTTT,CASSGQGEGEKLFF
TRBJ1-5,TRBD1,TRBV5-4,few,TGTGCCAGCAGCTTGATGGGGACAGAGAAGCCCCAGCATTTT,CASSLMGTEKPQHF
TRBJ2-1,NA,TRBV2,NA,TGTGCCAGCAGTGAACTGGGCGGGGACAGACAGGATTTCTACAATGAGCAGTTCTTC,CASSELGGDRQDFYNEQFF
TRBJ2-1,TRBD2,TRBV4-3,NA,TGCGCCAGCAGCCAAGATTCGGTAGCGGGAGGCAATGAGCAGTTCTTC,CASSQDSVAGGNEQFF
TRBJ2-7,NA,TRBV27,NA,TGTGCCAGCAGTTCAGTCCTGGGGCCCACTTACGAGCAGTACTTC,CASSSVLGPTYEQYF
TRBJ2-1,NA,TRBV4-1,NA,TGCGCCAGCAGCCAAGCGGAGGGGCTGACGGCCAATGAGCAGTTCTTC,CASSQAEGLTANEQFF
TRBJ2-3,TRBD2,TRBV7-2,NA,TGTGCCAGCAGCTTAGAGGGTAGCGGGAGGGAGGCGGGGACGCAGTATTTT,CASSLEGSGREAGTQYF
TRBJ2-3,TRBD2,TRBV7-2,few,TGTGCCAGCAGCTTAGCAGGGAGGGATGCGCAGTATTTT,CASSLAGRDAQYF
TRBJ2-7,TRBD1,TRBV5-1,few,TGCGCCAGCAGCACCTCCGGGACAGGGATTTACGAGCAGTACTTC,CASSTSGTGIYEQYF
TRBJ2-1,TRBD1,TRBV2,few,TGTGCCAGCGGTGACAGGACAGGCTCCTACAATGAGCAGTTCTTC,CASGDRTGSYNEQFF
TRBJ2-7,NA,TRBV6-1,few,TGTGCCAGCAGTGTAGTGATTTACGAGCAGTACTTC,CASSVVIYEQYF
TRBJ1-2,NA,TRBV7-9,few,TGTGCCAGCAGCCCACAGGTTCCTACCTATGGCTACACCTTC,CASSPQVPTYGYTF
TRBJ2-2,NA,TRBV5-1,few,TGCGCCAGCAGCTTCCTGCAGGGTTTCGCCGGGGAGCTGTTTTTT,CASSFLQGFAGELFF
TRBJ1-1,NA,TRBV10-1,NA,TGCGCCAGCAGTGAGACAAGAAACACTGAAGCTTTCTTT,CASSETRNTEAFF
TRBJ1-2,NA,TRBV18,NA,TGTGCCAGCTCACCCAATCCCTCTAGCTATGGCTACACCTTC,CASSPNPSSYGYTF
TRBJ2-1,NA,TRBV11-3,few,TGTGCCAGCAGCTTACGTCTTAGCTCCTACAATGAGCAGTTCTTC,CASSLRLSSYNEQFF
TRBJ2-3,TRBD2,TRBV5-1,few,TGCGCCAGCAGCTTGGTCGCGGGAGGAGAAGTTACGCAGTATTTT,CASSLVAGGEVTQYF